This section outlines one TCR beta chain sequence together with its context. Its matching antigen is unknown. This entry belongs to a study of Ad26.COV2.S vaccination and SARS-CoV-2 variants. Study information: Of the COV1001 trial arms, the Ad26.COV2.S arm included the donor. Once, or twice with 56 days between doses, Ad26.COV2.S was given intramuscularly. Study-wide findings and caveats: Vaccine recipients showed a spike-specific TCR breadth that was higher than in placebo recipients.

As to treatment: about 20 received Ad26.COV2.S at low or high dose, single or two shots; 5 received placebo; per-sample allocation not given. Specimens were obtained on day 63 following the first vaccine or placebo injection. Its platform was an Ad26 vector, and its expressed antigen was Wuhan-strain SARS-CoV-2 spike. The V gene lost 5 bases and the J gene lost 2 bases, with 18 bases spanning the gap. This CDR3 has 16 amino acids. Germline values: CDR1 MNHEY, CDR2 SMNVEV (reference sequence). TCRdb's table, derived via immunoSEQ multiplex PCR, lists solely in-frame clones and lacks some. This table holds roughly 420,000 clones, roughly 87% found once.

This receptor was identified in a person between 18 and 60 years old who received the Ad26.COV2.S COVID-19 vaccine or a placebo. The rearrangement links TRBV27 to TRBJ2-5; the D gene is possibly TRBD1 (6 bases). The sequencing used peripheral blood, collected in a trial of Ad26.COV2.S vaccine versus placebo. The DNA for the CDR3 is TGTGCCAGCAGTACCCGGACAGCCACAGGACAAGAGACCCAGTACTTC. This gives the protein CASSTRTATGQETQYF.